One sample yielded the 4 T cell receptor beta chains listed below, sequenced in a study of early T cells in non-severe SARS-CoV-2 infection (dated by TCRdb to the early 2020s). The library was made by 5' RACE. TCRdb names NextSeq 500 as the instrument used. Through fastp at Q25 and MiXCR, TCRdb rebuilt clones from the public reads, retaining in-frame beta chains. One record per CDR3 amino acid sequence lists the most common genes and DNA. For this sample the table gives 100,000 or so distinct CDR3 sequences, of which around 13% were detected only once. The top ten clonotypes cover about 6% of the sample. Sequences were obtained from whole blood. These receptors all stem from an adult who was a healthcare worker with PCR-confirmed SARS-CoV-2 infection or an uninfected control (not recorded which).

This clonotype was counted ten times or more. The V gene is TRBV4-3, the J gene TRBJ1-6; 11 bases align to TRBD1. This CDR3 comprises 18 residues. Germline V gene sequence: CDR1 LGHNA, CDR2 YSLEER. Trimming at V came to 1 base and at J to 7 bases, leaving 9 bases not matched to a gene. CDR3 sequence reads: CASSQAPHGTGGNSPLHF. The CDR3 DNA is TGCGCCAGCAGCCAAGCCCCTCACGGGACAGGGGGGAATTCACCCCTCCACTTT.

The gene calls are TRBV7-9 and TRBJ1-1; tentative D call: TRBD1 (5 bases). The germline V gene has CDR1 SEHNR and CDR2 FQNEAQ (reference sequence). This CDR3 comprises 15 residues. V lost 5 bases and J lost 1, with 14 bases in between. The CDR3 DNA reads TGTGCCAGCAGCCTCCTGGGAGACAGGAACACTGAAGCTTTCTTT. Translated: CASSLLGDRNTEAFF.

This clonotype was detected ten times or more. The V and J genes are TRBV4-2 and TRBJ2-2; perhaps TRBD2 as D (5 bases). This CDR3 has 16 residues. Looked up from germline, CDR1 is LGHNA and CDR2 is YNFKEQ. V lost 0 bases and J lost 4, with 12 bases in between. For the CDR3, the DNA is TGTGCCAGCAGCCAAGAGTTAGGTAGCGTCACCGGGGAGCTGTTTTTT. This gives the protein CASSQELGSVTGELFF.

This clonotype has more than one count but fewer than ten. Mismatch with germline at one junction end may stem from a read error. The genes are TRBV15 and TRBJ2-1, with a tentative D call TRBD1 (5 bases). Germline CDR1 LNHNV, CDR2 YYDKDF (reference sequence). The CDR3 covers 16 residues. CDR3 sequence: CATSGEDTSSYNEQFF. DNA of the CDR3: TGTGCCACCAGCGGAGAGGACACGAGCTCCTACAATGAGCAGTTCTTC.